This T cell receptor (beta chain) derives from a study of OX40 agonist ivuxolimab in advanced cancers. As for the study in general: As their treatment, patients were administered ivuxolimab, an agonistic anti-OX40 (CD134) antibody. Subjects had a mean age of about 65 years, with a range of roughly 20 to 79; approximately 83% were male. Earlier treatment with anti-PD-1, anti-PD-L1 or anti-CTLA-4 was permitted, and roughly 40% had received some.

The CDR3 is made up of 14 amino acids. Study-level results: Certain nonresponders likewise exhibited a low normalized T-cell clonal expansion.

As concerns this clone: Its antigen is not identified.

Method: immunoSEQ multiplex PCR; TCRdb's copy keeps in-frame clones and lacks some. The repertoire includes roughly 89,000 clones, under 95% of them detected once, and less than 0.35% sits in the top ten. The source is an adult with an advanced solid tumor such as melanoma, head and neck, liver or kidney cancer. The specimen was CD4+ or CD8+ T cells sorted from blood, collected in a trial of the OX40 agonist ivuxolimab. The J gene is TRBJ2-5, the V gene TRBV21-1; the D call TRBD2 from the table was never checked on the DNA. TRBV21-1 is tagged as a pseudogene. DNA for the CDR3: TGTGCCAGCAGCAGAGAGCGGGCCCAAGAGACCCAGTACTTC. Protein sequence: CASSRERAQETQYF.